A single sample gave rise to the 15 T cell receptor beta chains below, sequenced in a study of CD8 T cells in ankylosing spondylitis. Using its own MiXCR run on the 5' RACE reads, TCRdb lists one record per CDR3 protein. The table records just under 95,000 distinct CDR3 sequences, about 8.8% of them present only once. The sample was blood, either unsorted or a sorted T cell fraction (not recorded which). These receptors were collected from a male donor with ankylosing spondylitis or in good health (not recorded which).

The table lists this clonotype with a few counts. The chain joins TRBV11-2 to TRBJ2-2; possibly TRBD1 for D (6 bases). The V end was cut by 4 bases, the J end by 1 base, with 10 bases between. CDR1 is SGHAT, CDR2 FQNNGV, per germline. This CDR3 is 15 amino acids long. CDR3 sequence reads: CASSSPGQNTGELFF. The CDR3 DNA follows: TGTGCCAGCAGCTCCCCGGGACAGAACACCGGGGAGCTGTTTTTT. Based on the CDR3 plus reference TRBV11-2 and TRBJ2-2, the full variable domain is EAGVAQSPRYKIIEKRQSVAFWCNPISGHATLYWYQQILGQGPKLLIQFQNNGVVDDSQLPKDRFSAERLKGVDSTLKIQPAKLEDSAVYLCASSSPGQNTGELFFGEGSRLTVL.

This clonotype was detected many times. The rearrangement links TRBV10-2 to TRBJ2-3; D possibly corresponds to TRBD1 (5 bases). CDR3 length: 15 amino acids. Germline V gene data show CDR1 as WSHSY and CDR2 as SAAADI. The V and J ends lost 4 bases and 3 bases respectively, with 14 bases between them. CDR3 loop: CASSGAQGTTDTQYF. The CDR3 region has the DNA TGCGCCAGCAGTGGAGCTCAGGGTACGACAGATACGCAGTATTTT.

As to this clonotype: Mismatch with germline at one junction end may stem from a read error. This chain connects TRBV7-2 to TRBJ2-5, with D unresolved. Germline lookup yields CDR1 SGHTA and CDR2 FQGNSA. The CDR3 length is 13 residues. The DNA of the CDR3 is TGTGCCAACAGCTTGGTCCCCACGGAGACCCAGTACTTC. Residues: CANSLVPTETQYF.

This clonotype was picked up many times. The CDR3, as DNA: TGCGCCAGCAGCTCAAACAGGGTCGAGCAGTACTTC. Its protein is CASSSNRVEQYF. This sequence joins TRBV5-1 and TRBJ2-7, with D possibly being TRBD1 (6 bases). Germline V gene data show CDR1 as SGHRS and CDR2 as YFSETQ. The CDR3 spans 12 residues. Trimming removed 3 bases at V and 6 bases at J, with 10 bases between.

The sample holds many counts of this clonotype. This chain joins TRBV27 and TRBJ1-2; D uncertain. CDR1 and CDR2 (germline): MNHEY, SMNVEV (reference sequence). The CDR3 length is 13 residues. V was pared by 6 bases and J by 0 bases, with 8 bases between. The CDR3 nucleotides are TGTGCCAGCAGACCAGACACTAACTATGGCTACACCTTC. Encoded protein: CASRPDTNYGYTF.

This clonotype was seen ten or more times. This sequence joins TRBV20-1 and TRBJ2-1, with TRBD1 as a possible D gene (5 bases). V lost 3 bases and J 7 bases, leaving 19 bases between the germline ends. CDR1 DFQATT and CDR2 SNEGSKA come from the germline V gene (reference sequence). The CDR3 has 15 amino acids. Written as DNA, the CDR3 is TGCAGTGCTAGCTTCCAGGGTGGCCTAAGGAATGAGCAGTTCTTC. It yields the protein CSASFQGGLRNEQFF.

This clonotype was seen a handful of times. The J gene is TRBJ2-1, the V gene TRBV20-1, with D possibly matching TRBD2 (6 bases). Germline values: CDR1 DFQATT, CDR2 SNEGSKA (reference sequence). Trimming left V 1 base short and J 4 bases short, with 14 bases between. The CDR3 sequence is 15 residues long. DNA of the CDR3: TGCAGTGCTAGAGGTGTGGAGCGGGTTTACAATGAGCAGTTCTTC. Translation: CSARGVERVYNEQFF.

The chain recombines TRBV7-9 with TRBJ1-2; D unclear. The CDR3 runs 12 residues. Germline CDR1 is SEHNR and CDR2 is FQNEAQ (reference sequence). The V gene lost 0 bases and the J gene lost 7 bases, with 6 bases spanning the gap. The CDR3 here is CASSLADGGYTF. CDR3 bases: TGTGCCAGCAGCTTAGCGGACGGTGGCTACACCTTC.

The V and J genes are TRBV21-1 and TRBJ2-7; TRBD2, the D gene given by the table, was not confirmed from the DNA. TRBV21-1 is listed as a pseudogene. CDR3 length: 16 amino acids. The CDR3 is CASSNVNSGTSYEQYF. As DNA, the CDR3 is TGTGCCAGCAGCAATGTCAATAGCGGGACATCTTACGAGCAGTACTTC.

This clonotype has a count of ten or more. An end of the junction differs from the germline gene, which may be a read error. The rearrangement uses TRBV6-2 or TRBV6-3 and TRBJ1-5, with D unclear. The CDR3 contains 15 residues. The germline gives CDR1 MNHEY, CDR2 SVGEGT. CDR3 amino acids: CASTLRRNSKQPQHF. Here the CDR3 DNA reads TGTGCCAGCACCCTTCGACGGAATAGCAAACAGCCCCAGCATTTT.

This clonotype came up many times. J is TRBJ2-3 and V is TRBV12-3 or TRBV12-4; 9 bases agree with TRBD2. The V and J ends lost 6 bases and 5 bases, in that order; junction bases with no gene match: 15. The CDR3 runs 17 residues. CDR3 sequence: CASSPREGGGQGDTQYF. CDR3 nucleotides: TGTGCCAGCAGCCCGCGGGAGGGGGGGGGGCAAGGAGATACGCAGTATTTT.

The rearrangement joins TRBV7-2 to TRBJ2-3; 10 nucleotides match TRBD2. CDR3 length: 16 residues. The V segment lost 4 bases and the J segment 2 bases; nucleotides outside the gene matches: 6. Germline lookup yields CDR1 SGHTA and CDR2 FQGNSA. CDR3 sequence (DNA): TGTGCCAGCAGCTCATCTAGCGGGGGTAACACAGATACGCAGTATTTT. This codes for CASSSSSGGNTDTQYF.

Ten or more counts support this clonotype. This chain connects TRBV7-8 to TRBJ2-7; 7 nucleotides agree with TRBD2. Germline V gives CDR1 SGHVS, CDR2 FQNEAQ. The J segment lost 4 bases and the V segment lost 5 bases, leaving 5 bases of the junction unmatched. The CDR3 sequence is 13 residues long. In DNA form, the CDR3 reads TGTGCCAGCAGCAACGGGGGGTGGTACGAGCAGTACTTC. Residues: CASSNGGWYEQYF.

The sample holds many counts of this clonotype. The CDR3 spells CASSTLLGVGDTQYF. CDR3 bases: TGTGCCAGCAGCACCCTTCTAGGGGTCGGTGATACGCAGTATTTT. The rearrangement uses TRBV11-2 and TRBJ2-3; D may be TRBD1 (5 bases). Germline V gene lookup returns CDR1 SGHAT and CDR2 FQNNGV. V lost 5 bases and J 6 bases, leaving 18 bases between the germline ends. The CDR3 totals 15 residues.

This clonotype was counted many times. The chain couples TRBV10-3 to TRBJ2-2, with D unresolved. CDR1 and CDR2 (germline): ENHRY, SYGVKD. CDR3 length: 12 residues. The V gene lost 4 bases and the J gene lost 4 bases, with 4 bases spanning the gap. The CDR3 sequence is CAISGGTGELFF. CDR3 nucleotides: TGTGCCATCAGTGGAGGCACCGGGGAGCTGTTTTTT.